This is a list of T cell receptor beta chains from one sample in a study of cytomegalovirus exposure and HLA in healthy donors. Sequenced by immunoSEQ multiplex PCR; TCRdb stores in-frame clones only, minus some. The repertoire holds 130,000 to 150,000 clones, 80% seen once, with around 4.1% in the top ten. The sample was PBMCs. Receptors originate from a man aged 35-49 years in good health and CMV-seronegative. CDR3s include the opening cysteine and the closing phenylalanine or tryptophan. D genes are given only for firm matches. Clone sizes are given selectively: once, few, many, or a class where the clone is expanded.

CDR3	DNA	V	size	D	J
CASSEAPTAAHEQYF	TGTGCCAGCAGTGAAGCGCCGACAGCCGCCCACGAGCAGTACTTC	TRBV6-1	-	-	TRBJ2-7
CASSPGTGVEKLFF	TGTGCCAGCAGCCCGGGGACAGGGGTTGAAAAACTGTTTTTT	TRBV5-8	-	TRBD1	TRBJ1-4
CASSFRDSSNYEQYF	TGTGCCAGCAGTTTCCGGGACAGTTCGAACTACGAGCAGTACTTC	TRBV2	-	TRBD1	TRBJ2-7
CASSRQVDTEAFF	TGTGCCAGTAGCCGACAGGTTGACACTGAAGCTTTCTTT	TRBV19	-	-	TRBJ1-1
CASRRLAGTVTDTQYF	TGTGCCAGCAGAAGGCTAGCCGGAACTGTCACAGATACGCAGTATTTT	TRBV7-8	-	-	TRBJ2-3
CASSQGQRNEQFF	TGTGCCAGCAGCCAGGGCCAACGGAATGAGCAGTTCTTC	TRBV9	-	-	TRBJ2-1
CASSLTGFGEQYF	TGTGCCAGCAGCTTGACTGGGTTTGGCGAGCAGTACTTC	TRBV11-3	-	-	TRBJ2-7
CASSSGDAFF	TGTGCCAGCAGTTCAGGGGATGCTTTCTTT	TRBV28	few	-	TRBJ1-1
CASSQTGRTGGETQYF	TGCGCCAGCAGCCAAACGGGCAGGACAGGGGGAGAGACCCAGTACTTC	TRBV4-3	-	TRBD1	TRBJ2-5
CASSLRGPVDEQYF	TGCGCCAGCAGCTTGAGGGGGCCTGTCGACGAGCAGTACTTC	TRBV5-1	-	TRBD1	TRBJ2-7
CASSEDMAKAPLHF	TGCGCCAGCAGCGAAGACATGGCTAAGGCACCCCTCCACTTT	TRBV5-1	-	-	TRBJ1-6
CASSLTGGYQPQHF	TGTGCCAGCAGTTTAACAGGGGGCTATCAGCCCCAGCATTTT	TRBV27	-	TRBD1	TRBJ1-5
CASSLNKQSLEKLFF	TGTGCCAGCAGCTTAAATAAACAGTCGCTTGAAAAACTGTTTTTT	TRBV7-2	-	-	TRBJ1-4
CASSEPGPNYGYTF	TGTGCCAGCAGTGAGCCAGGGCCGAACTATGGCTACACCTTC	TRBV25-1	few	-	TRBJ1-2
CASSPTRKLEGARAEQYF	TGTGCCAGCTCACCAACCCGAAAATTAGAGGGGGCAAGGGCCGAGCAGTACTTC	TRBV18	-	TRBD1	TRBJ2-7
CASSITMDLEAFF	TGTGCCAGTAGTATTACTATGGATCTTGAAGCTTTCTTT	TRBV19	-	-	TRBJ1-1
CASSLAEGTGGFVESGELFF	TGTGCCAGCAGCTTGGCTGAGGGGACAGGGGGTTTTGTAGAGTCCGGGGAGCTGTTTTTT	TRBV5-4	-	TRBD1	TRBJ2-2
CASSLTGAGGELFF	TGTGCCAGCAGCTTAACAGGGGCGGGCGGGGAGCTGTTTTTT	TRBV7-2	-	TRBD1	TRBJ2-2
CASSQGTSGGGGELFF	TGTGCCAGCAGCCAAGGGACTAGCGGGGGGGGCGGGGAGCTGTTTTTT	TRBV5-4	-	TRBD2	TRBJ2-2
CASSYSRGPLNTEAFF	TGTGCCAGCAGTTATTCCAGGGGGCCCCTGAACACTGAAGCTTTCTTT	TRBV6-5	-	TRBD1	TRBJ1-1
CAGSHASGGSLRHEQFF	TGCGCCGGCAGCCACGCTAGCGGGGGGTCCTTACGACATGAGCAGTTCTTC	TRBV4-3	-	TRBD2	TRBJ2-1
CASSQESGQVSYEQYF	TGCGCCAGCAGCCAAGAGTCGGGACAGGTCTCCTACGAGCAGTACTTC	TRBV4-1	once	TRBD1	TRBJ2-7
CASTGQVNTEAFF	TGTGCCAGCACGGGACAAGTAAACACTGAAGCTTTCTTT	TRBV25-1	-	-	TRBJ1-1
CASSPRTASYEQYF	TGTGCCAGCAGCCCGAGGACAGCCTCCTACGAGCAGTACTTC	TRBV7-9	-	-	TRBJ2-7
CASSLTGGGADEQYF	TGTGCCAGCAGCCTCACCGGCGGGGGGGCCGACGAGCAGTACTTC	TRBV28	-	TRBD2	TRBJ2-7
CAWSVTSGTTDTQYF	TGTGCCTGGAGTGTAACTAGCGGAACCACAGATACGCAGTATTTT	TRBV30	-	TRBD2	TRBJ2-3
CASSPPGRGPDTQYF	TGTGCCAGCTCACCTCCGGGCAGGGGGCCAGATACGCAGTATTTT	TRBV18	-	TRBD1	TRBJ2-3